This T cell receptor beta chain was profiled in a study of T cell responses to AZD1222 COVID-19 vaccine. Study findings and constraints: Two AZD1222 doses significantly raised spike-specific TCR breadth and depth over controls. Donor demographics were predominantly white British with a female majority; clonal diversity may be underestimated.

Libraries were prepared by immunoSEQ multiplex PCR; TCRdb keeps only in-frame clonotypes and omits some of them. The sample carries roughly 45,000 clones, roughly 88% recorded once. The CDR3 runs 15 residues. The V gene's germline CDR1 is PRHDT and CDR2 FYEKMQ (reference sequence). V lost 2 bases to trimming and J lost 5 bases; unmatched junction nucleotides: 2. For this clone: What it binds is unknown.

The sequenced sample was peripheral blood, obtained 28 days after the second AZD1222 dose. This clonotype was sampled from an adult who received the AZD1222 COVID-19 vaccine. The chain couples TRBV13 to TRBJ2-2, with 10 nucleotides matching TRBD1. CDR3 loop: CASSLRQGATGELFF. The DNA for the CDR3 is TGTGCCAGCAGCTTACGACAGGGGGCGACCGGGGAGCTGTTTTTT.